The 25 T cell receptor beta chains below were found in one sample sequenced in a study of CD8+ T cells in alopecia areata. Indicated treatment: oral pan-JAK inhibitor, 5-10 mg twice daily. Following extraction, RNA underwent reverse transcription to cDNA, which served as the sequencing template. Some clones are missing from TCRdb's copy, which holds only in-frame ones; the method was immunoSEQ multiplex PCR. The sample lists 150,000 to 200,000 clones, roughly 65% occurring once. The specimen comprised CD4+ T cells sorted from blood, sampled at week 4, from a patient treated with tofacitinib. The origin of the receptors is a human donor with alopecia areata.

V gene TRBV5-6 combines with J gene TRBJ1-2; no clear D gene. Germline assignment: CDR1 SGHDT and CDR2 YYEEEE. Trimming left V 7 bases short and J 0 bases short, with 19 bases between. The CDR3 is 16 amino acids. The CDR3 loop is CASGSPRAVTNYGYTF. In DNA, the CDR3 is TGTGCCAGCGGCTCCCCACGGGCGGTGACTAACTATGGCTACACCTTC. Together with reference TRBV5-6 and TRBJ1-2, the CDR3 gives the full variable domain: DAGVTQSPTHLIKTRGQQVTLRCSPKSGHDTVSWYQQALGQGPQFIFQYYEEEERQRGNFPDRFSGHQFPNYSSELNVNALLLGDSALYLCASGSPRAVTNYGYTFGSGTRLTVV.

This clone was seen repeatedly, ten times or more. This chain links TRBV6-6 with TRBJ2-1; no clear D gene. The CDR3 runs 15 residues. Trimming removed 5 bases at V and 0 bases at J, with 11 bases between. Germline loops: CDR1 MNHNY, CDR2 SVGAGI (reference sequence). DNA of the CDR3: TGTGCCAGCAGTGTTCATCAAAGCTCCTACAATGAGCAGTTCTTC. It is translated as CASSVHQSSYNEQFF.

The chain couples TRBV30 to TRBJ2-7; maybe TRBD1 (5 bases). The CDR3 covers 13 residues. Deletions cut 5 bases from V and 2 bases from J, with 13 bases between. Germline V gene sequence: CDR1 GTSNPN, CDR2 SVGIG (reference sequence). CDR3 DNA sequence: TGTGCCTGGGCGAAGGGGAAGGCCTACGAGCAGTACTTC. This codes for CAWAKGKAYEQYF.

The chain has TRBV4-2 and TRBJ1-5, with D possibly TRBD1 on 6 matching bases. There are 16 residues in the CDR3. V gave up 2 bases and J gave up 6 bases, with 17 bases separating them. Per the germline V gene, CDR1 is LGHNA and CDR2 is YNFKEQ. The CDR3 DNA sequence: TGTGCCAGCAGCCAACGGGACACAGAAATGGGTCAGCCCCAGCATTTT. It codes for CASSQRDTEMGQPQHF.

The DNA of the CDR3 is TGTGCCAGCAGCGCCCTAGGCTCGCTCGCTGAAGCTTTCTTT. This sequence encodes CASSALGSLAEAFF. This chain links TRBV7-9 with TRBJ1-1, with D unresolved. CDR3 size: 14 residues. Germline V gene lookup returns CDR1 SEHNR and CDR2 FQNEAQ (reference sequence). V shed 5 bases and J shed 6 bases, with 16 bases lying between them.

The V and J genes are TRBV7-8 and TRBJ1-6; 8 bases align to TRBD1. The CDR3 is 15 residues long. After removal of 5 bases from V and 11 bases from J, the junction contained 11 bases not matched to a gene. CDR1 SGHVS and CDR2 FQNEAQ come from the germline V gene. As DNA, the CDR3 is TGTGCCAGCAGCCCCCTCCGGACAGGGTGGGCACCCCTCCACTTT. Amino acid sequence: CASSPLRTGWAPLHF.

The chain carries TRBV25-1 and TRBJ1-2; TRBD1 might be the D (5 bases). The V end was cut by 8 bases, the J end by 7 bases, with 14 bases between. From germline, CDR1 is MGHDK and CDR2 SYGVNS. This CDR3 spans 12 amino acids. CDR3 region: CASSWGPRGYTF. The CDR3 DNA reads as TGTGCCAGCTCTTGGGGCCCTCGTGGCTACACCTTC.

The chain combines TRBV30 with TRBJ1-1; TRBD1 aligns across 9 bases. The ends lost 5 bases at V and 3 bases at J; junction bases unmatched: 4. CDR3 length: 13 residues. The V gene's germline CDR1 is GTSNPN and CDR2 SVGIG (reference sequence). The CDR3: CAWGTGSDTEAFF. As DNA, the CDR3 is TGTGCCTGGGGGACAGGGTCTGACACTGAAGCTTTCTTT.

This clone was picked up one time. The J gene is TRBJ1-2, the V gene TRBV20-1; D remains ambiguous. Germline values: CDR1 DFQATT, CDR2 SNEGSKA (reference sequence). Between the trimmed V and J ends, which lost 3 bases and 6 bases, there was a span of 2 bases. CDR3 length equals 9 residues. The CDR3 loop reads CSASNGYTF. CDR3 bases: TGCAGTGCTAGTAATGGCTACACCTTC.

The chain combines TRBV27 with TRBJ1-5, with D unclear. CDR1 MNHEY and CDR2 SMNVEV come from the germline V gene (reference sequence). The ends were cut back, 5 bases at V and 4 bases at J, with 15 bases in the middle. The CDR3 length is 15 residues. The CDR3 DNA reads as TGTGCCAGCAGTCTTTATCACAGCATAAATCAGCCCCAGCATTTT. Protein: CASSLYHSINQPQHF.

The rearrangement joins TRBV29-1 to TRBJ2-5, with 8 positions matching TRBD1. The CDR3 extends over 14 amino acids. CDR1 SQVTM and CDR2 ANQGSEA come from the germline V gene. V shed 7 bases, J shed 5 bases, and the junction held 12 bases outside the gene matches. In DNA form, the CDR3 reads TGCAGCGCTCCCTCTCAGGGGGCCGGGGAGACCCAGTACTTC. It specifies CSAPSQGAGETQYF.

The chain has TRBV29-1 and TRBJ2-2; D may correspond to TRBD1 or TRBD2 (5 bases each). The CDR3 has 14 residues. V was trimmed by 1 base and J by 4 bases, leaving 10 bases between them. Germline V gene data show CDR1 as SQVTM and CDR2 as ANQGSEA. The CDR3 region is CSVEASGSTGELFF. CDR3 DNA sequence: TGCAGCGTTGAAGCTTCAGGGAGCACCGGGGAGCTGTTTTTT.

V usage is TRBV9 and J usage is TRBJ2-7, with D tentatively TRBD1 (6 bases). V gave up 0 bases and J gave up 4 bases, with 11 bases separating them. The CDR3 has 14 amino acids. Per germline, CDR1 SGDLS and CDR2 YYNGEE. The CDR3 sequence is CASSVGTEAYEQYF. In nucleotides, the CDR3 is TGTGCCAGCAGCGTAGGGACAGAAGCTTACGAGCAGTACTTC.

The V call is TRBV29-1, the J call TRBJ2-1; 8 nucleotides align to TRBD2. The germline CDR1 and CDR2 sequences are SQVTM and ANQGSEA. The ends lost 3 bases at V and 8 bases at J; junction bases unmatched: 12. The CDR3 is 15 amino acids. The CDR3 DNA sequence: TGCAGCGTTGACCACGGGACTAGGTCCGACGATGAGCAGTTCTTC. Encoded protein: CSVDHGTRSDDEQFF.

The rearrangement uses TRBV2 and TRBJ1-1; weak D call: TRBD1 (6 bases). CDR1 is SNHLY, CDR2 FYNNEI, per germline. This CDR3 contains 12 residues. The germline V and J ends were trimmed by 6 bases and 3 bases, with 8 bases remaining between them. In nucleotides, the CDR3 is TGTGCCAGCAGGCAGGGGCACACTGAAGCTTTCTTT. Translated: CASRQGHTEAFF.

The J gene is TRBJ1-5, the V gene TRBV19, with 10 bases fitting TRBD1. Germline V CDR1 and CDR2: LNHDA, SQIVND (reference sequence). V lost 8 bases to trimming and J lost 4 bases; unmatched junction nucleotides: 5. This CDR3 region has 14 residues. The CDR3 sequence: CASSGQGSNQPQHF. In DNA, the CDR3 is TGTGCCAGTTCGGGACAGGGGTCAAATCAGCCCCAGCATTTT.

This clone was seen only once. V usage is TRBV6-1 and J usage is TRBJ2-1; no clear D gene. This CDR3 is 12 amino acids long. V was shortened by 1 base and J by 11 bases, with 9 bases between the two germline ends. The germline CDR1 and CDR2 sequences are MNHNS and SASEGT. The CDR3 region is CASSEGVIQQFF. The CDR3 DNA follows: TGTGCCAGCAGTGAAGGTGTGATTCAGCAGTTCTTC.

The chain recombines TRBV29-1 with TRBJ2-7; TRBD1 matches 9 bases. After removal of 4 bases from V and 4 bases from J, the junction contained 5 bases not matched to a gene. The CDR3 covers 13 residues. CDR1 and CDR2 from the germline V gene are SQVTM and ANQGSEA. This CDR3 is CSVVGTGLYEQYF. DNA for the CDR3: TGCAGCGTTGTTGGGACAGGGTTATACGAGCAGTACTTC.

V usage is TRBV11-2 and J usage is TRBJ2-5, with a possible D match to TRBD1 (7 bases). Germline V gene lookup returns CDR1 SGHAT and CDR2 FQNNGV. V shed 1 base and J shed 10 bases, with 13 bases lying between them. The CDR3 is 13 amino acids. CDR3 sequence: CASSLGPQGGQYF. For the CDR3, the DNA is TGTGCCAGCAGCTTAGGTCCCCAGGGGGGCCAGTACTTC.

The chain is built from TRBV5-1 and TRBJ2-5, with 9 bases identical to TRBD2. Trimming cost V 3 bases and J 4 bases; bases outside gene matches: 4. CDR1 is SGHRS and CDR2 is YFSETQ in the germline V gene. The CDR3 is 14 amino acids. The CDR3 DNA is TGCGCCAGCAGCTCAGTAGCGGGGGCAGAGACCCAGTACTTC. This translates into CASSSVAGAETQYF.

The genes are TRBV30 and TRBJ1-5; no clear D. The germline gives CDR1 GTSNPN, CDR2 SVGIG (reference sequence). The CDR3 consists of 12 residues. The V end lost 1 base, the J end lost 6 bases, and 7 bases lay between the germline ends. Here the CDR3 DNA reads TGTGCCTGGAGTGAGGGTGCTCAGCCCCAGCATTTT. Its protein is CAWSEGAQPQHF. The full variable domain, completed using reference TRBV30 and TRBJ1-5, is SQTIHQWPATLVQPVGSPLSLECTVEGTSNPNLYWYRQAAGRGLQLLFYSVGIGQISSEVPQNLSASRPQDRQFILSSKKLLLSDSGFYLCAWSEGAQPQHFGDGTRLSIL.

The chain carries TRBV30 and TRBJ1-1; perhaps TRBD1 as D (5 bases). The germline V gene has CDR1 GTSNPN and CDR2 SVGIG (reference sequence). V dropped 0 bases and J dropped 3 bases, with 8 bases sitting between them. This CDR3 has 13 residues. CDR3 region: CAWSVSGDTEAFF. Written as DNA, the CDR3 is TGTGCCTGGAGTGTCTCGGGGGACACTGAAGCTTTCTTT.

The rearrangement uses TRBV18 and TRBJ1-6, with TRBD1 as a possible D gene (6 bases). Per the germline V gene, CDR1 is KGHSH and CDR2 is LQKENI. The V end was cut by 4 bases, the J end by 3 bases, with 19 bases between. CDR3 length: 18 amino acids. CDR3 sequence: CASSLNADRDVYNSPLHF. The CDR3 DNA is TGTGCCAGCTCACTCAACGCGGACAGAGACGTCTATAATTCACCCCTCCACTTT. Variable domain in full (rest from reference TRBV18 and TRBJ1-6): NAGVMQNPRHLVRRRGQEARLRCSPMKGHSHVYWYRQLPEEGLKFMVYLQKENIIDESGMPKERFSAEFPKEGPSILRIQQVVRGDSAAYFCASSLNADRDVYNSPLHFGNGTRLTVT.

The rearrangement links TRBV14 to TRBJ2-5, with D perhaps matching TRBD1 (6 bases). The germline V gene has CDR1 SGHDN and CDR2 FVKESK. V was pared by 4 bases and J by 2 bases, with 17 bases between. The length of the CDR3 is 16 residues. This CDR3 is CASSPLMGAEQETQYF. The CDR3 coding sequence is TGTGCCAGCAGCCCCCTTATGGGGGCAGAGCAAGAGACCCAGTACTTC. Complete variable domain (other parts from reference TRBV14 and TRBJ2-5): EAGVTQFPSHSVIEKGQTVTLRCDPISGHDNLYWYRRVMGKEIKFLLHFVKESKQDESGMPNNRFLAERTGGTYSTLKVQPAELEDSGVYFCASSPLMGAEQETQYFGPGTRLLVL.

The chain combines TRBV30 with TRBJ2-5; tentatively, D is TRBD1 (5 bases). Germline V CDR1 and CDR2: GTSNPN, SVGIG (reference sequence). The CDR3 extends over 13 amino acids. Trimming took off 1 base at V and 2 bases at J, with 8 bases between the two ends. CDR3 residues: CAWSARTQETQYF. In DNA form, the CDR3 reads TGTGCCTGGAGTGCTCGGACACAAGAGACCCAGTACTTC.